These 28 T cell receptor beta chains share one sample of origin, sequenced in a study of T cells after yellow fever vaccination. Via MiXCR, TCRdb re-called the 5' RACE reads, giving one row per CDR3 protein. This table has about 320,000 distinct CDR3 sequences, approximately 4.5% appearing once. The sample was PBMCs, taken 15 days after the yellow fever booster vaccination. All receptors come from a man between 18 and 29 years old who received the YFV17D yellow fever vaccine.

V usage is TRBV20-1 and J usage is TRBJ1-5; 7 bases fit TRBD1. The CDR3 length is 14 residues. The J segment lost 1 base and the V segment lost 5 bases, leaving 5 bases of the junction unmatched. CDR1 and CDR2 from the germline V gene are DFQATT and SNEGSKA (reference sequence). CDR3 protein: CSARDSLSNQPQHF. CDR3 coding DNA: TGCAGTGCTCGGGACAGTCTGAGCAATCAGCCCCAGCATTTT.

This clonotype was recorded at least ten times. The CDR3 here is CASSWGRGGWSYNEQFF. The CDR3 region has the DNA TGTGCCAGCAGTTGGGGACGGGGGGGCTGGTCCTACAATGAGCAGTTCTTC. V usage is TRBV27 and J usage is TRBJ2-1; TRBD2 aligns across 8 bases. The ends lost 4 bases at V and 1 base at J; junction bases unmatched: 9. The CDR3 has 17 residues. Germline CDR1 reads MNHEY; CDR2 reads SMNVEV (reference sequence).

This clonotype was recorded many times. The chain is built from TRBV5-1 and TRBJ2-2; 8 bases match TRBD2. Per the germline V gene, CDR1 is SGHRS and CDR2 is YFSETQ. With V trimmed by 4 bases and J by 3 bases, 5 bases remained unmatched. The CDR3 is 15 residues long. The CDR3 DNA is TGCGCCAGCAGCCATGGACTAGCTTACACCGGGGAGCTGTTTTTT. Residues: CASSHGLAYTGELFF.

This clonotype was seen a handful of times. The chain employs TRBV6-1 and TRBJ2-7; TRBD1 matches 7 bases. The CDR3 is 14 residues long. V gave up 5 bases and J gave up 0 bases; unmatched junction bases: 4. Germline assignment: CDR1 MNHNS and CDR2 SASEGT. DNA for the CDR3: TGTGCCAGCAGTAAACAGGGGCCCTCCTACGAGCAGTACGTC. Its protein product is CASSKQGPSYEQYV.

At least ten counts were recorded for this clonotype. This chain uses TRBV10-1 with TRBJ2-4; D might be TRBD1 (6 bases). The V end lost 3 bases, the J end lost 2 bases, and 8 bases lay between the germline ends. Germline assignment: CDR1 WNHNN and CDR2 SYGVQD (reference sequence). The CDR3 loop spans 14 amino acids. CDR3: CASSDRGSKNIQYF. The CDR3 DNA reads TGCGCCAGCAGTGACAGGGGATCCAAAAACATTCAGTACTTC.

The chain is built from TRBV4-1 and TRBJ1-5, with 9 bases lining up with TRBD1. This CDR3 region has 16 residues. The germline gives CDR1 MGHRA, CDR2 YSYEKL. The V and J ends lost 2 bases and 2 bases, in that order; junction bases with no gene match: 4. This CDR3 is CASSQLGQGGNQPQHF. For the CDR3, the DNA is TGCGCCAGCAGCCAACTGGGACAGGGCGGCAATCAGCCCCAGCATTTT.

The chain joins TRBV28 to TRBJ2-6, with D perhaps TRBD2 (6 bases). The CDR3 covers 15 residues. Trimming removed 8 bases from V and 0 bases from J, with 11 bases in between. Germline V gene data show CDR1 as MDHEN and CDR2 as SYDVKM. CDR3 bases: TGTGCCAGCCACGGGCGGGACTCTGGGGCCAACGTCCTGACTTTC. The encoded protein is CASHGRDSGANVLTF.

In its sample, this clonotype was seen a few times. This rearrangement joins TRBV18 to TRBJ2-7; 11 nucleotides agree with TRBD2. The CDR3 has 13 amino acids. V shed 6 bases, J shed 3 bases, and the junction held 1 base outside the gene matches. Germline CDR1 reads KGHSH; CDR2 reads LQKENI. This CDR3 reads CASSGTSGYEQYV. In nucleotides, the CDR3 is TGTGCCAGCTCCGGGACTAGCGGCTACGAGCAGTACGTC.

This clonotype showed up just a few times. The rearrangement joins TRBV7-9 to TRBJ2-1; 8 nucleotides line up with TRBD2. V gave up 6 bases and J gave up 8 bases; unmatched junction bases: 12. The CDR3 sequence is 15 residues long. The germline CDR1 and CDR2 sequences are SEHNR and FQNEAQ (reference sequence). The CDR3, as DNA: TGTGCCAGCAGACCGCGGGGGGCGTTTAGGGATGAGCAGTTCTTC. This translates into CASRPRGAFRDEQFF.

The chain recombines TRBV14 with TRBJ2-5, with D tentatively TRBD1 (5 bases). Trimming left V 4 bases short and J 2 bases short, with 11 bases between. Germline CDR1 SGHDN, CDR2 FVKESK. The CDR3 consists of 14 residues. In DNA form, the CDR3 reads TGTGCCAGCAGCCTTCTGACAGCTCAAGAGACCCAGTACTTC. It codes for CASSLLTAQETQYF.

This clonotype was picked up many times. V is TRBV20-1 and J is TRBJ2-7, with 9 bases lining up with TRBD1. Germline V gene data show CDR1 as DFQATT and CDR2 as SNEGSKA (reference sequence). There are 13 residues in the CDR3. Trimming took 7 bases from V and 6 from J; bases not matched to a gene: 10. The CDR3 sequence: CSGFNHRGLEQYV. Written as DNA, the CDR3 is TGCAGTGGATTTAACCACAGGGGGCTCGAGCAGTACGTC.

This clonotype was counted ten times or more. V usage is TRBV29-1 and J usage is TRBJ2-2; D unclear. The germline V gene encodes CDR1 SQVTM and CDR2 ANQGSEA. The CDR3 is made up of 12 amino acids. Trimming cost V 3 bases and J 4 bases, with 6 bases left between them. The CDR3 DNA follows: TGCAGCGTTGAGGGGTCCACCGGGGAGCTGTTTTTT. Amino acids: CSVEGSTGELFF.

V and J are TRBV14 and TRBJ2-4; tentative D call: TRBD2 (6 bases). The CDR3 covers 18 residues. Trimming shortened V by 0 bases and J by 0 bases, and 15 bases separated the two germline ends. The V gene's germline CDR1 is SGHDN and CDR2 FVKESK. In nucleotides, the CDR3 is TGTGCCAGCAGCCAAGATCCGGCTAGCGAAAGAGCCAAAAACATTCAGTACTTC. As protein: CASSQDPASERAKNIQYF.

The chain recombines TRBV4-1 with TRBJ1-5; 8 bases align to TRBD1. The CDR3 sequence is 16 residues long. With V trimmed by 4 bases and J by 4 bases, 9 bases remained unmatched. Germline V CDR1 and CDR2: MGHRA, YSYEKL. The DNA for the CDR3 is TGCGCCAGCAGCCGTTCCGGGACAGGAAGTAATCAGCCCCAGCATTTT. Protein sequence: CASSRSGTGSNQPQHF.

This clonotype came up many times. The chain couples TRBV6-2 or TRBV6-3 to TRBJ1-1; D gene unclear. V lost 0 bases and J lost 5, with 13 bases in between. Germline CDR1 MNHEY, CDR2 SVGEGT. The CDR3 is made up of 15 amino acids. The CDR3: CASSYSPLRDTEAFF. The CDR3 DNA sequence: TGTGCCAGCAGTTACTCCCCGCTTCGGGATACTGAAGCTTTCTTT.

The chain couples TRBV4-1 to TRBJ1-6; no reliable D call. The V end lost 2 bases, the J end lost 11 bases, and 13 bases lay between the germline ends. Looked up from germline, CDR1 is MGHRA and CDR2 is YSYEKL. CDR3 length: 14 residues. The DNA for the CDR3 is TGCGCCAGCAGCCAAACTGGTCTCACGGCACCCCTCCACTTT. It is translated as CASSQTGLTAPLHF.

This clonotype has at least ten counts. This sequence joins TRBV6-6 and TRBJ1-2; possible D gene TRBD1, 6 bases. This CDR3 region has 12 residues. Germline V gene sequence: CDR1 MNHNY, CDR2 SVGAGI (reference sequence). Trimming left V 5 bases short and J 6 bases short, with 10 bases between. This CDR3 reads CASSTGWNGYTF. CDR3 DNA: TGTGCCAGCAGTACAGGGTGGAATGGCTACACCTTC.

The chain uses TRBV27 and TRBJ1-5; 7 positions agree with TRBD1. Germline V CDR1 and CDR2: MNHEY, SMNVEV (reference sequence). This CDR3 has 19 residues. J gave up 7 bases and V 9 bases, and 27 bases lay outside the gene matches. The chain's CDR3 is CASHPGGGDRALSNQPQHF. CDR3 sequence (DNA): TGTGCCAGTCATCCAGGAGGGGGGGACAGAGCGTTATCGAACCAGCCCCAGCATTTT.

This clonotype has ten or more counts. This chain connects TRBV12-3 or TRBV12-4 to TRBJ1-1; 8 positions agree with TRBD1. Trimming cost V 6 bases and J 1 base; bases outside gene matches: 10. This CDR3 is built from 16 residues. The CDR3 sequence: CASSFLQGVTNTEAFF. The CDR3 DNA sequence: TGTGCCAGCAGCTTCCTACAGGGGGTAACGAACACTGAAGCTTTCTTT.

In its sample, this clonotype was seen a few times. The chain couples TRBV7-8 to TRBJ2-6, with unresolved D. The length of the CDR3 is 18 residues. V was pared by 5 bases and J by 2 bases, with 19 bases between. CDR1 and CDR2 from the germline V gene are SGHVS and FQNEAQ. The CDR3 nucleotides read TGTGCCAGCAGCCCCACCCGGGTGTTAAGAGCTGGGGCCAACGTCCTGACTTTC. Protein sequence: CASSPTRVLRAGANVLTF.

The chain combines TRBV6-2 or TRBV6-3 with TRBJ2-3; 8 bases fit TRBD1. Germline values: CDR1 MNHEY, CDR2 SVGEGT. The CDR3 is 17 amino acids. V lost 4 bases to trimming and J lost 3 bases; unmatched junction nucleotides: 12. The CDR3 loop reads CASSSRQGTYQTDTQYF. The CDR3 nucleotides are TGTGCCAGCAGTTCTCGACAGGGGACTTATCAAACAGATACGCAGTATTTT.

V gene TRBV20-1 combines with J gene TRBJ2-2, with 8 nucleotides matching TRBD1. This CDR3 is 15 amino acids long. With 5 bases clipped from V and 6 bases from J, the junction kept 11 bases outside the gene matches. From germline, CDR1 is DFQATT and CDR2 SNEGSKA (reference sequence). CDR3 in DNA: TGCAGTGCTCCACTGCCGGGACAGGTGGCCGGGGAGCTGTTTTTT. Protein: CSAPLPGQVAGELFF.

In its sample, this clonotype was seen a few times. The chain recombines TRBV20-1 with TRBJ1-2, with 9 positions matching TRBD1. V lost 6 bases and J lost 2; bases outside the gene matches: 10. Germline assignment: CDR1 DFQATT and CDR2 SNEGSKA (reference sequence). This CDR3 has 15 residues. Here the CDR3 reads CSAPKRTGVNYGYTF. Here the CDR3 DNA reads TGCAGTGCCCCTAAAAGGACAGGGGTGAACTATGGCTACACCTTC.

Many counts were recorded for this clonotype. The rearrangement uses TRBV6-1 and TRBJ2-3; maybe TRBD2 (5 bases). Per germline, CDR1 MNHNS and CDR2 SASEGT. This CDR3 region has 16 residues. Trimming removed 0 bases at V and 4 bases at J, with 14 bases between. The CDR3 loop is CASSEAIGIGADTQYF. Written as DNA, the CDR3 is TGTGCCAGCAGTGAAGCGATCGGGATAGGCGCAGATACGCAGTATTTT.

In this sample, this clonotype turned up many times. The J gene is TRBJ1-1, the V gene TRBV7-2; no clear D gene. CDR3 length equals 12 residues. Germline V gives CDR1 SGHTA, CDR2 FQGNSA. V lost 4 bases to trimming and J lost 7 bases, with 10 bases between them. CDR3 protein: CASSSGRIEAFF. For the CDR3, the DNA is TGTGCCAGCAGCTCAGGACGGATTGAAGCTTTCTTT.

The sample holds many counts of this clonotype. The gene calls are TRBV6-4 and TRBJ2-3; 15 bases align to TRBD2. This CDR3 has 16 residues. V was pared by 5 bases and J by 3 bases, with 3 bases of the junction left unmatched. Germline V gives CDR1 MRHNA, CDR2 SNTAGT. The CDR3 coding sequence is TGTGCCAGCAGTCGGACTAGCGGGGGGGTGACAGATACGCAGTATTTT. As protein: CASSRTSGGVTDTQYF.

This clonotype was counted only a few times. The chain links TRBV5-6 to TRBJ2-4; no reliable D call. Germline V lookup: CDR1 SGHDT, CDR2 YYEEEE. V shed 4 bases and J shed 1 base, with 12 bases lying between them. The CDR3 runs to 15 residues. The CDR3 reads CASSIPMDAKNIQYF. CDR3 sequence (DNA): TGTGCCAGCAGCATCCCTATGGACGCCAAAAACATTCAGTACTTC. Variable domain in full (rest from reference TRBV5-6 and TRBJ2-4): DAGVTQSPTHLIKTRGQQVTLRCSPKSGHDTVSWYQQALGQGPQFIFQYYEEEERQRGNFPDRFSGHQFPNYSSELNVNALLLGDSALYLCASSIPMDAKNIQYFGAGTRLSVL.

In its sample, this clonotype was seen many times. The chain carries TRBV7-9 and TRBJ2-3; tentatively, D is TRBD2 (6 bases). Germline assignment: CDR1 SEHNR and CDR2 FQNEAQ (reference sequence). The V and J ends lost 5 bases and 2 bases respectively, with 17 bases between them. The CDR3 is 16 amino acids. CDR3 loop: CASSRTDGGPTDTQYF. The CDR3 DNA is TGTGCCAGCAGCCGTACCGACGGGGGACCCACAGATACGCAGTATTTT. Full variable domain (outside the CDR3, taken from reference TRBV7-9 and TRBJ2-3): DTGVSQNPRHKITKRGQNVTFRCDPISEHNRLYWYRQTLGQGPEFLTYFQNEAQLEKSRLLSDRFSAERPKGSFSTLEIQRTEQGDSAMYLCASSRTDGGPTDTQYFGPGTRLTVL.